This T cell receptor beta chain was recovered during a study of blood T cell repertoires in COVID-19. This clone came up once. In germline, CDR1 is MNHEY, CDR2 SMNVEV (reference sequence). After removal of 4 bases from V and 9 bases from J, the junction contained 7 bases not matched to a gene. The CDR3 totals 13 residues. Libraries were prepared by immunoSEQ multiplex PCR; TCRdb keeps only in-frame clonotypes and omits some of them. The table records a few hundred thousand clones, 88% of them present only once. The receptor was isolated from a woman aged 50 to 60 who had recovered from COVID-19. V and J are TRBV27 and TRBJ1-2, with 8 bases that match TRBD1. The specimen sequenced was PBMCs or T cells enriched from blood (not recorded which). The CDR3 region has the DNA TGTGCCAGCAGTTCAGGACAGGGTTCAAGCTACACCTTC. Translated: CASSSGQGSSYTF.